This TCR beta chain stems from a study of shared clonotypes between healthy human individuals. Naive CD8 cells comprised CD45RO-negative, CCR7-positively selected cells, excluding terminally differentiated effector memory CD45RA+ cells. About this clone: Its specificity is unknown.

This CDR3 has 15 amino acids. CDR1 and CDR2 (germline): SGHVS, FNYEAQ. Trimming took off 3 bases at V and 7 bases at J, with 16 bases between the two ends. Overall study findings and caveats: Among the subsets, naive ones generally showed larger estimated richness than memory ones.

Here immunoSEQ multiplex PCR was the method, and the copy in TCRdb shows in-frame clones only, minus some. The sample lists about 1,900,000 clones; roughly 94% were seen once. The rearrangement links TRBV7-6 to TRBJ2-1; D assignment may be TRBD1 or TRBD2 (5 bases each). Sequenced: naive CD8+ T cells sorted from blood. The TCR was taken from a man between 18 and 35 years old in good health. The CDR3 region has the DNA TGTGCCAGCAGCTTGACCTGGACCGAGGGGAATGAGCAGTTCTTC. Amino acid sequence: CASSLTWTEGNEQFF.